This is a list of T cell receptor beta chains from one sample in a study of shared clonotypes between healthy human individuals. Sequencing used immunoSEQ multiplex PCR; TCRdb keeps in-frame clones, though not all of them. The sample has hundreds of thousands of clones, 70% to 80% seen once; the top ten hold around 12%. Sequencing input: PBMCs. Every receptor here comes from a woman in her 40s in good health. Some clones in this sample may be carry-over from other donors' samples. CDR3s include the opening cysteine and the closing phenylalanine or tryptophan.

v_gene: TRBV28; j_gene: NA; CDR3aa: CASRPTGLAKFTYEQYF
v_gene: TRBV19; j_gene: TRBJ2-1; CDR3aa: CASKRDPDPYSYNEQFF
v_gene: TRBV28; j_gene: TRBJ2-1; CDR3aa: CASSSGRNNEQFF
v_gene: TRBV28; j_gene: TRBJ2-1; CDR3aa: CASSQGTSGRSEQFF
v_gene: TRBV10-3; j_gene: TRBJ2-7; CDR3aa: CATGTGGIDEQYF
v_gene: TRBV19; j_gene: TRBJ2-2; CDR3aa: CASTNYYRRNTGELFF
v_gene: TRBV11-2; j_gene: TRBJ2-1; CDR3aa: CASSPGLFNEQFF
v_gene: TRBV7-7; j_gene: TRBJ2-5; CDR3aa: CASSPSGAQETQYF
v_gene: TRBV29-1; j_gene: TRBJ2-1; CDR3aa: CSVDGRASNEQFF
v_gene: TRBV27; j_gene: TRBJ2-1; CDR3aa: CASSLHNIDRVSYNEQFF
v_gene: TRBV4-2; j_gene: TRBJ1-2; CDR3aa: CASSRNEDRHYGYTF
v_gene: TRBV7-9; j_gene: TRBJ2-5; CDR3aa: CASSSTRDGQETQYF
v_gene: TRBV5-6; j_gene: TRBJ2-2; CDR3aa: CASSLGGPSTGELFF
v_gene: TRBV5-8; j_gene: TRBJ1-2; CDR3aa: CASSFQGQQKNYGYTF
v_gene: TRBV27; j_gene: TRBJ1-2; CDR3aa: CASSSNTGTGHGYTF
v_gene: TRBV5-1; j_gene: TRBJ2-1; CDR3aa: CASSLIGGAGSEQFF
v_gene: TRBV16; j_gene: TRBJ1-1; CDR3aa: CASSQSPIGNTEAFF
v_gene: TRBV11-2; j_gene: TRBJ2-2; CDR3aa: CASSRGLANTGELFF
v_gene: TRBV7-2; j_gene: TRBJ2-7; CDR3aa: CASSFESGWTSGRAYEQYF
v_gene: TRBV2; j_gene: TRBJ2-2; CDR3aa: CASSGGARSTGELFF
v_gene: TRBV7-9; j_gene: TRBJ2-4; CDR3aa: CASSARGAKNIQYF
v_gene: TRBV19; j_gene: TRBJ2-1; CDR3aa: CASRTGTRVRDEQFF
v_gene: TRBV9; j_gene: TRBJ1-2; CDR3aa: CASSSPPGYTF
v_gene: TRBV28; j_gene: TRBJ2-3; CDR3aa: CASSLPLVRGPTASGRGLTDTQYF
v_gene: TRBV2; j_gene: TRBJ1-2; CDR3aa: CASSSFSGYTF
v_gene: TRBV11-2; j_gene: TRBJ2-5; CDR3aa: CASSPLTFSGGVGETQYF
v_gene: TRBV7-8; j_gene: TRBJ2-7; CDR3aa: CASSLAGAGGEQYF
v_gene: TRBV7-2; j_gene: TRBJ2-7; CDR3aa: CASSLQGTSGPDEQYF
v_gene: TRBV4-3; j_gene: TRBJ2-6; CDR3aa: CASNQEMSYGANVLTF
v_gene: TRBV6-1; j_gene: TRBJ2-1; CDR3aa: CASTVSGRLDEQFF
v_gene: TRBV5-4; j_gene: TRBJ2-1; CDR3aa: CASSKGLAGAGNEQFF
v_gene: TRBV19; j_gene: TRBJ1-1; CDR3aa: CASSIGSTYTEAFF
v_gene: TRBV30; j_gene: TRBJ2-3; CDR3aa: CAWTVGLESTDTQYF
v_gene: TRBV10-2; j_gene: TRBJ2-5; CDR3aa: CASSDWASGRKTQYF